This passage covers 3 T cell receptor beta chains from one sample sequenced in a study of T cells in Graves' hyperthyroidism and ophthalmopathy. Amplification yielded TCR beta CDR3 regions, with RNA transcripts as the source. In the first-round RT-PCR of the TCR CDR3, the HTBI primer set was used. One entry per CDR3 protein results from TCRdb running MiXCR on the multiplex PCR reads. The sample comprises about 58,000 distinct CDR3 sequences, around half of which are singletons, and approximately 13% rests with the top ten. Sequencing used blood. The receptors come from a woman aged 25 to 39 with Graves' ophthalmopathy.

In the case of this clonotype: At one end the junction does not follow the germline gene, possibly because of a read error. This chain joins TRBV19 and TRBJ2-7; possibly TRBD1 for D (6 bases). The CDR3 spans 14 residues. Per the germline V gene, CDR1 is LNHDA and CDR2 is SQIVND (reference sequence). This CDR3 reads CASSYREYRYGQYF. The DNA of the CDR3 is TGTGCCAGTAGTTACAGGGAATACAGGTACGGGCAGTACTTC.

The CDR3 DNA follows: TGCAGCGTTGGACTAGCGGGAGTCACCGGGGAGCAGTACTTC. Translated, it gives CSVGLAGVTGEQYF. This chain connects TRBV29-1 to TRBJ2-7; 12 bases are shared with TRBD2. Germline V lookup: CDR1 SQVTM, CDR2 ANQGSEA. CDR3 length equals 14 residues. The junction had 8 bases not matched to a gene; V was cut back by 4 bases and J by 7 bases.

The sample holds many counts of this clonotype. The chain carries TRBV5-1 and TRBJ2-1; D might be TRBD1 (6 bases). CDR3 size: 12 residues. The germline V and J ends were trimmed by 4 bases and 7 bases, with 9 bases remaining between them. The germline CDR1 and CDR2 sequences are SGHRS and YFSETQ. CDR3: CASSIGGNEQFF. CDR3 in DNA: TGCGCCAGCAGCATAGGGGGTAATGAGCAGTTCTTC. Drawing the rest from reference TRBV5-1 and TRBJ2-1, the complete variable domain is KAGVTQTPRYLIKTRGQQVTLSCSPISGHRSVSWYQQTPGQGLQFLFEYFSETQRNKGNFPGRFSGRQFSNSRSEMNVSTLELGDSALYLCASSIGGNEQFFGPGTRLTVL.